This passage covers 17 T cell receptor beta chains from one sample sequenced in a study of T cells in Graves' hyperthyroidism and ophthalmopathy. RNA transcripts served as the template for amplifying TCR beta CDR3 regions. HTBI primers were used for first-round RT-PCR of the TCR CDR3. Using its own MiXCR run on the multiplex PCR reads, TCRdb lists one record per CDR3 protein. In the table there are 250,000 to 400,000 distinct CDR3 sequences, roughly 15% of which are singletons. Sequencing was done on a sample of blood. The receptors were gathered from a woman aged 40 to 50 with Graves' ophthalmopathy.

The chain employs TRBV20-1 and TRBJ1-6, with TRBD1 identical over 10 bases. The CDR3 loop spans 16 amino acids. Germline V gives CDR1 DFQATT, CDR2 SNEGSKA (reference sequence). V was pared by 3 bases and J by 10 bases, with 12 bases of the junction left unmatched. DNA of the CDR3: TGCAGTGCTAGTGACCGGGACAGGGGTTTCGGGTCACCCCTCCACTTT. It is translated as CSASDRDRGFGSPLHF.

This clonotype was recorded at least ten times. V is TRBV19 and J is TRBJ1-2; D gene uncertain. The CDR3 has 13 residues. Trimming removed 7 bases from V and 4 bases from J, with 13 bases in between. Looked up from germline, CDR1 is LNHDA and CDR2 is SQIVND (reference sequence). The CDR3 coding sequence is TGTGCCAGTAACAACAGCCCACTCTATGGCTACACCTTC. As protein: CASNNSPLYGYTF. The full variable domain, its missing parts supplied by reference TRBV19 and TRBJ1-2, is DGGITQSPKYLFRKEGQNVTLSCEQNLNHDAMYWYRQDPGQGLRLIYYSQIVNDFQKGDIAEGYSVSREKKESFPLTVTSAQKNPTAFYLCASNNSPLYGYTFGSGTRLTVV.

As concerns this clonotype: A much larger clone sits a single nucleotide away, making a read error possible. The rearrangement joins TRBV12-3 or TRBV12-4 to TRBJ2-7; either TRBD1 or TRBD2 may supply D (5 bases each). V lost 6 bases and J lost 4, with 13 bases in between. There are 13 residues in the CDR3. The DNA of the CDR3 is TGTGCCAGCAGGGGGACGGAAGCTTACGAGCAGTACTTC. The encoded protein is CASRGTEAYEQYF.

V is TRBV7-9 and J is TRBJ1-5, with D possibly matching TRBD1 (6 bases). The CDR3 is 14 residues long. V gave up 2 bases and J gave up 4 bases, with 9 bases separating them. CDR1 SEHNR and CDR2 FQNEAQ come from the germline V gene (reference sequence). The CDR3 here is CASSLRGQNQPQHF. The CDR3 DNA follows: TGTGCCAGCAGCTTAAGAGGACAGAATCAGCCCCAGCATTTT.

This chain joins TRBV9 and TRBJ1-3, with 10 bases aligning to TRBD1. The CDR3 loop spans 13 amino acids. CDR1 is SGDLS, CDR2 YYNGEE, per germline. The V and J ends lost 4 bases and 14 bases, in that order; junction bases with no gene match: 9. This CDR3 reads CASSPRQGAKVYF. CDR3 DNA sequence: TGTGCCAGCAGCCCCCGACAGGGGGCAAAGGTATATTTT.

V and J are TRBV4-1 and TRBJ2-2; D is perhaps TRBD2 (6 bases). Germline CDR1 MGHRA, CDR2 YSYEKL. The CDR3 runs 17 residues. V was clipped by 2 bases and J by 4 bases, with 17 bases between them. CDR3 sequence reads: CASSQPGTSMATGELFF. CDR3 DNA sequence: TGCGCCAGCAGCCAACCCGGGACTTCCATGGCCACCGGGGAGCTGTTTTTT.

This clonotype was detected many times. This chain uses TRBV7-2 with TRBJ2-1; 15 nucleotides line up with TRBD2. The V gene end was trimmed by 5 bases and the J gene end by 10 bases; junction bases not matched to a gene: 9. Germline V gene data show CDR1 as SGHTA and CDR2 as FQGNSA. There are 16 residues in the CDR3. The CDR3, as DNA: TGTGCCAGCAGCCCAAGGACTAGCGGGGGGGCCCGAGAGCAGTTCTTC. It translates to CASSPRTSGGAREQFF.

This clonotype was counted a few times. V gene TRBV7-9 combines with J gene TRBJ1-5; TRBD1 aligns across 10 bases. Unmatched junction bases numbered 9, after V lost 2 bases and J lost 2 bases. CDR3 length: 18 residues. Germline CDR1 is SEHNR and CDR2 is FQNEAQ (reference sequence). In DNA, the CDR3 is TGTGCCAGCAGCTTACCAGGCGGGACAGGGGATCGCAATCAGCCCCAGCATTTT. It yields the protein CASSLPGGTGDRNQPQHF.

There are many counts of this clonotype. The gene calls are TRBV11-2 and TRBJ2-5, with D possibly matching TRBD1 (6 bases). CDR1 is SGHAT, CDR2 FQNNGV, per germline. Between the trimmed V and J ends, which lost 0 bases and 5 bases, there was a span of 10 bases. CDR3 length equals 14 residues. The CDR3 spells CASSLEGAAETQYF. As DNA, the CDR3 is TGTGCCAGCAGCTTAGAGGGGGCTGCTGAGACCCAGTACTTC. The complete variable domain, with remaining parts taken from reference TRBV11-2 and TRBJ2-5, reads EAGVAQSPRYKIIEKRQSVAFWCNPISGHATLYWYQQILGQGPKLLIQFQNNGVVDDSQLPKDRFSAERLKGVDSTLKIQPAKLEDSAVYLCASSLEGAAETQYFGPGTRLLVL.

This clonotype has just a few counts. With a much larger clone just one base away, this may be a read error. The rearrangement joins TRBV28 to TRBJ1-1, with 7 bases aligning to TRBD1. In germline, CDR1 is MDHEN, CDR2 SYDVKM. This CDR3 has 13 residues. Here the CDR3 DNA reads TGTGCCGGCAGTCAAGGGGGCCTCGGGACAGCTTTCTTT. This gives the protein CAGSQGGLGTAFF.

The rearrangement links TRBV11-2 to TRBJ2-3; maybe TRBD2 (6 bases). Germline loops: CDR1 SGHAT, CDR2 FQNNGV. This CDR3 comprises 15 residues. V was trimmed by 4 bases and J by 0 bases, leaving 11 bases between them. The CDR3 reads CASSSLASSTDTQYF. The CDR3 DNA reads TGTGCCAGCAGCTCTCTAGCGTCTAGCACAGATACGCAGTATTTT.

In its sample, this clonotype was seen many times. This sequence joins TRBV11-2 and TRBJ1-2; TRBD1 agrees at 7 bases. With V trimmed by 5 bases and J by 7 bases, 10 bases remained unmatched. Looked up from germline, CDR1 is SGHAT and CDR2 is FQNNGV. The CDR3 consists of 14 residues. The CDR3 here is CASSPTEGALGYTF. CDR3 in DNA: TGTGCCAGCAGCCCAACCGAGGGGGCGCTTGGCTACACCTTC.

This clonotype was counted a few times. The gene calls are TRBV28 and TRBJ1-5; no clear D gene. CDR3 size: 14 residues. Looked up from germline, CDR1 is MDHEN and CDR2 is SYDVKM. Trimming took off 1 base at V and 4 bases at J, with 8 bases between the two ends. The DNA for the CDR3 is TGTGCCAGCAGTTTATTGTTATCAAATCAGCCCCAGCATTTT. This gives the protein CASSLLLSNQPQHF.

Many counts were recorded for this clonotype. The rearrangement joins TRBV7-9 to TRBJ2-5; 9 bases fit TRBD2. Trimming cost V 5 bases and J 6 bases; bases outside gene matches: 10. The CDR3 covers 15 residues. Germline values: CDR1 SEHNR, CDR2 FQNEAQ (reference sequence). The CDR3: CASSPRASGAKTQYF. DNA of the CDR3: TGTGCCAGCAGCCCTAGGGCTAGCGGGGCAAAGACCCAGTACTTC.

This clonotype occurred many times. The rearrangement links TRBV2 to TRBJ2-7, with D tentatively TRBD2 (5 bases). Germline V gene lookup returns CDR1 SNHLY and CDR2 FYNNEI. This CDR3 contains 14 residues. With 3 bases removed from V and 0 bases from J, the gap between germline ends came to 9 bases. The CDR3 DNA is TGTGCCAGCAGTGATGTACGGGACTCCTACGAGCAGTACTTC. Translating gives CASSDVRDSYEQYF.

This clonotype occurred many times. The chain recombines TRBV19 with TRBJ2-7; D possibly corresponds to TRBD2 (5 bases). Germline loops: CDR1 LNHDA, CDR2 SQIVND (reference sequence). V dropped 0 bases and J dropped 3 bases, with 9 bases sitting between them. This CDR3 spans 14 amino acids. The CDR3 here is CASSIDPGGYEQYF. Written as DNA, the CDR3 is TGTGCCAGTAGTATAGACCCAGGAGGCTACGAGCAGTACTTC.

This rearrangement joins TRBV29-1 to TRBJ2-7; 8 bases agree with TRBD1. V gave up 4 bases and J gave up 7 bases; unmatched junction bases: 6. Germline CDR1 reads SQVTM; CDR2 reads ANQGSEA. The CDR3 has 12 residues. CDR3 region: CSVAGGPGEQYF. CDR3 nucleotides: TGCAGCGTTGCAGGGGGCCCGGGGGAGCAGTACTTC.